The clone carrying this T cell receptor beta chain showed up just a few times. PCR amplification relied on 60 Vbeta primers (plus 13 Jbeta primers). TCRdb keeps only in-frame clones here, not all; method: immunoSEQ multiplex PCR. This table holds about 140,000 clones, roughly 80% found once. Healthy bone marrow donors made up the donor group. This sample is drawn from a study of cytomegalovirus exposure and HLA in healthy donors. The ends were cut back, 6 bases at V and 0 bases at J, with 14 bases in the middle. The CDR3 is made up of 15 amino acids. Germline CDR1 and CDR2: MNHEY and SMNVEV (reference sequence).

Sequencing was performed on PBMCs. V is TRBV27 and J is TRBJ1-1; unclear D gene. This TCR was sampled from a man younger than 35 in good health and CMV-seropositive. CDR3 amino acids: CASRRNAYLNTEAFF. The CDR3 DNA is TGTGCCAGCAGGAGGAATGCGTACTTGAACACTGAAGCTTTCTTT.